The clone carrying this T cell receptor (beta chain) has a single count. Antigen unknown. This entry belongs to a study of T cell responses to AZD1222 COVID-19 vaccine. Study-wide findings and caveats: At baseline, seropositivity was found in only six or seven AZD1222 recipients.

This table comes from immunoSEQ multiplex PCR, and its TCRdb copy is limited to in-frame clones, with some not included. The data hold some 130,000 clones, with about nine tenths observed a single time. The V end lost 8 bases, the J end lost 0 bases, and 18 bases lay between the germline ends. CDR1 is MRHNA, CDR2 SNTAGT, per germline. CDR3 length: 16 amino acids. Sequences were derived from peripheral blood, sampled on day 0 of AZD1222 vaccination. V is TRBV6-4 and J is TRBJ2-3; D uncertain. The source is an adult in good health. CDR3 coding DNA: TGTGCCAGCTCAGTGGGGTATAGCCCTAGCACAGATACGCAGTATTTT. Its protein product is CASSVGYSPSTDTQYF.